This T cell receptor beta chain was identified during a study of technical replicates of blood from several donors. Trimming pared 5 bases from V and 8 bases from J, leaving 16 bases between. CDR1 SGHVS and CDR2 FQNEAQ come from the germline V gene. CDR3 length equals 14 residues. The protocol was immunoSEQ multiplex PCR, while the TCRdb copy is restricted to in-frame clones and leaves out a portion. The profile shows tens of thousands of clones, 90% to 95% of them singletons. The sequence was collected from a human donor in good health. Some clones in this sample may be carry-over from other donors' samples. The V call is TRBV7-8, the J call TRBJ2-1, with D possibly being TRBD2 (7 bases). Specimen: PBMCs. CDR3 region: CASSPLGGRDEQFF. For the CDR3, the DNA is TGTGCCAGCAGCCCCCTGGGGGGGCGGGATGAGCAGTTCTTC.